What follows are 22 T cell receptor beta chains derived from one specimen sequenced in a study of T cells in localized non-small cell lung cancer. The protocol was immunoSEQ multiplex PCR, while the TCRdb copy is restricted to in-frame clones and leaves out a portion. The sample lists 2,000 to 3,000 clones; about 35% were seen once. Sequenced material: lung tumor tissue, taken before any cancer treatment. Source of these receptors: a man aged 35 to 69 with stage II lung adenocarcinoma.

This clone turned up a few times. This chain connects TRBV11-1 to TRBJ2-7, with 9 nucleotides matching TRBD1. The CDR3 totals 16 residues. Germline loops: CDR1 SGHAT, CDR2 FQDESV (reference sequence). Trimming at V came to 6 bases and at J to 2 bases, leaving 11 bases not matched to a gene. CDR3 bases: TGTGCCAGCAGTTCGGGGGCCGGGACAGGGACCTACGAGCAGTACTTC. It translates to CASSSGAGTGTYEQYF.

The V gene is TRBV5-1, the J gene TRBJ1-2; possible D gene TRBD1, 6 bases. V dropped 0 bases and J dropped 6 bases, with 15 bases sitting between them. The length of the CDR3 is 15 residues. Germline V gene data show CDR1 as SGHRS and CDR2 as YFSETQ. The DNA of the CDR3 is TGCGCCAGCAGCTTGGTAGGGGGGCGGACTGATGGCTACACCTTC. Translated: CASSLVGGRTDGYTF. Complete variable domain (other parts from reference TRBV5-1 and TRBJ1-2): KAGVTQTPRYLIKTRGQQVTLSCSPISGHRSVSWYQQTPGQGLQFLFEYFSETQRNKGNFPGRFSGRQFSNSRSEMNVSTLELGDSALYLCASSLVGGRTDGYTFGSGTRLTVV.

By its share, this clone is large. This rearrangement joins TRBV11-3 to TRBJ1-5; 9 positions match TRBD1. The V gene's germline CDR1 is SGHNT and CDR2 YENEEA. The CDR3 is 15 amino acids. The V and J ends lost 4 bases and 4 bases, in that order; junction bases with no gene match: 5. The DNA of the CDR3 is TGTGCCAGCAGCTCGACACAGGGGGCAAATCAGCCCCAGCATTTT. It codes for CASSSTQGANQPQHF.

This clone is categorized as medium-sized. The J gene is TRBJ1-6, the V gene TRBV6-8, with no clear D. Between the trimmed V and J ends, which lost 5 bases and 2 bases, there was a span of 7 bases. Per the germline V gene, CDR1 is MNHGY and CDR2 is SAAAGT. CDR3 size: 14 residues. CDR3: CASSAGPYNSPLHF. The DNA for the CDR3 is TGTGCCAGCAGTGCAGGRCCCTATAATTCACCCCTCCACTTT.

This clone came up a few times. The V and J genes are TRBV6-8 and TRBJ1-1, with a tentative D call TRBD1 (6 bases). Per the germline V gene, CDR1 is MNHGY and CDR2 is SAAAGT. The CDR3 is made up of 15 amino acids. V dropped 1 base and J dropped 2 bases, with 11 bases sitting between them. The CDR3 loop is CASSYYRGINTEAFF. Here the CDR3 DNA reads TGTGCCAGCAGTTACTATAGGGGGATCAACACTGAAGCTTTCTTT.

The chain carries TRBV5-1 and TRBJ1-3; D call uncertain. Trimming pared 5 bases from V and 0 bases from J, leaving 9 bases between. This CDR3 is 14 amino acids long. Germline V lookup: CDR1 SGHRS, CDR2 YFSETQ. The DNA of the CDR3 is TGCGCCAGCAGAATAAGCGACTCTGGAAACACCATATATTTT. This gives the protein CASRISDSGNTIYF.

In this sample, this clone turned up a few times. This rearrangement joins TRBV10-2 to TRBJ1-2, with D tentatively TRBD1 (5 bases). CDR3 size: 12 residues. Germline values: CDR1 WSHSY, CDR2 SAAADI. V shed 8 bases and J shed 3 bases, with 10 bases lying between them. For the CDR3, the DNA is TGCGCCAGCGCCGGGACTGACTATGGCTACACCTTC. Encoded protein: CASAGTDYGYTF.

This clone came up a few times. This chain links TRBV9 with TRBJ2-5; TRBD2 agrees at 9 bases. The germline V gene encodes CDR1 SGDLS and CDR2 YYNGEE. This CDR3 region has 15 residues. V shed 5 bases and J 1 base; nucleotides not matched to a gene: 6. The CDR3 spells CASSFVSGGQETQYF. The CDR3 bases are TGTGCCAGCAGTTTTGTTAGCGGGGGCCAAGAGACCCAGTACTTC.

There are a few counts of this clone. V gene TRBV7-1 combines with J gene TRBJ2-2, with no clear D. TRBV7-1 is designated an ORF whose function remains uncertain. This CDR3 has 14 residues. V lost 5 bases and J 2 bases, leaving 9 bases between the germline ends. CDR3 loop: CASSLGYNTGELFF. CDR3 sequence (DNA): TGTGCCAGCAGCCTTGGCTATAACACCGGGGAGCTGTTTTTT.

This clone is termed medium-sized (0.01 to 0.1%). The rearrangement joins TRBV6-8 to TRBJ1-1, with D perhaps matching TRBD1 (6 bases). The germline V gene has CDR1 MNHGY and CDR2 SAAAGT. CDR3 size: 15 residues. V shed 7 bases and J shed 1 base, with 16 bases lying between them. This chain's CDR3 is CASTISGHRNTEAFF. CDR3 bases: TGTGCCAGCACTATATCGGGACACAGGAACACTGAAGCTTTCTTT.

The chain recombines TRBV6-4 with TRBJ2-1; 11 bases line up with TRBD2. The CDR3 is 15 amino acids. Per the germline V gene, CDR1 is MRHNA and CDR2 is SNTAGT. J was trimmed by 5 bases and V by 4 bases; bases with no gene match: 4. The CDR3 DNA sequence: TGTGCCAGCAGTGCCGGGACTAGCGGTCACAATGAGCAGTTCTTC. Translating gives CASSAGTSGHNEQFF.

The rearrangement joins TRBV19 to TRBJ1-3; 8 bases line up with TRBD1. Looked up from germline, CDR1 is LNHDA and CDR2 is SQIVND (reference sequence). Losses at the gene ends were 6 bases for V and 3 bases for J; bases not matched to a gene: 4. The CDR3 is made up of 14 amino acids. CDR3 region: CASSLTGVGNTIYF. The CDR3 bases are TGTGCCAGTAGCTTGACAGGGGTTGGAAACACCATATATTTT. The full variable domain, its missing parts supplied by reference TRBV19 and TRBJ1-3, is DGGITQSPKYLFRKEGQNVTLSCEQNLNHDAMYWYRQDPGQGLRLIYYSQIVNDFQKGDIAEGYSVSREKKESFPLTVTSAQKNPTAFYLCASSLTGVGNTIYFGEGSWLTVV.

By proportion, this clone is medium-sized (0.01 to 0.1%). J is TRBJ1-3 and V is TRBV6-8; possibly TRBD1 for D (6 bases). Germline CDR1 and CDR2: MNHGY and SAAAGT. V lost 6 bases and J lost 0, with 12 bases in between. CDR3 size: 15 residues. The CDR3 DNA reads TGTGCCAGCAGAAGACAGGAAGACTCTGGAAACACCATATATTTT. It encodes CASRRQEDSGNTIYF.

This clone was seen only a few times. The chain joins TRBV15 to TRBJ2-4; 7 nucleotides line up with TRBD1. CDR3 length: 15 residues. Germline lookup yields CDR1 LNHNV and CDR2 YYDKDF (reference sequence). The V segment lost 5 bases and the J segment 6 bases; nucleotides outside the gene matches: 10. In DNA, the CDR3 is TGTGCCACCAGCCCCCGACAGGGTCTCGGAAACATTCAGTACTTC. As protein: CATSPRQGLGNIQYF.

The gene calls are TRBV5-1 and TRBJ1-2, with 7 bases fitting TRBD1. The V segment lost 0 bases and the J segment 6 bases; nucleotides outside the gene matches: 5. CDR3 length equals 14 residues. Germline assignment: CDR1 SGHRS and CDR2 YFSETQ. CDR3 sequence (DNA): TGCGCCAGCAGCTTGGAGGCAGGGGGGCATGGCTACACCTTC. Translation gives CASSLEAGGHGYTF.

This clone was observed a handful of times. V is TRBV9 and J is TRBJ1-6; the D is unclear. V shed 0 bases and J shed 16 bases, with 14 bases lying between them. The germline CDR1 and CDR2 sequences are SGDLS and YYNGEE. This CDR3 contains 13 residues. The CDR3 is CASSVGVLDSLHF. Here the CDR3 DNA reads TGTGCCAGCAGCGTAGGGGTTTTGGATTCACTCCACTTT.

The chain's CDR3 is CASRQGAGANEQFF. The CDR3 bases are TGCGCCAGCCGGCAGGGGGCTGGGGCCAATGAGCAGTTCTTC. V usage is TRBV5-1 and J usage is TRBJ2-1, with 8 bases fitting TRBD1. Per germline, CDR1 SGHRS and CDR2 YFSETQ. After removal of 7 bases from V and 6 bases from J, the junction contained 9 bases not matched to a gene. The CDR3 covers 14 residues.

The V call is TRBV5-1, the J call TRBJ2-5; TRBD1 matches at 7 bases. The CDR3 has 15 amino acids. Germline trimming cut 2 bases from V and 5 bases from J; bases unmatched to any gene: 9. Germline CDR1 reads SGHRS; CDR2 reads YFSETQ. CDR3: CASSLQGYNEETQYF. In DNA form, the CDR3 reads TGCGCCAGCAGCTTACAGGGGTACAACGAGGAGACCCAGTACTTC.

This clone was observed a few times. The CDR3 loop reads CASSQAFAGTVSSLGNQYF. The DNA of the CDR3 is TGCGCCAGCAGCCAAGCCTTCGCCGGGACAGTCTCCAGTTTAGGTAACCAGTACTTC. The chain couples TRBV1 to TRBJ2-5; no check of the table's D call, TRBD1, against the DNA was made. TRBV1 is recorded as a pseudogene. The CDR3 extends over 19 amino acids.

The V and J genes are TRBV29-1 and TRBJ1-4; D is possibly TRBD1 (6 bases). V was clipped by 4 bases and J by 5 bases, with 17 bases between them. This CDR3 has 15 amino acids. Germline values: CDR1 SQVTM, CDR2 ANQGSEA. As DNA, the CDR3 is TGCAGCGTTGCCCTGAATCAGGGGCCAAATGAAAAACTGTTTTTT. Translation gives CSVALNQGPNEKLFF.

This chain connects TRBV28 to TRBJ2-6, with D maybe TRBD2 (6 bases). Between the trimmed V and J ends, which lost 2 bases and 13 bases, there was a span of 15 bases. Looked up from germline, CDR1 is MDHEN and CDR2 is SYDVKM. The CDR3 totals 14 residues. CDR3 in DNA: TGTGCCAGCAGTTTACCTCGATCTGGGGGGGTCCTGACTTTC. This encodes CASSLPRSGGVLTF.

In this sample, this clone turned up a few times. The rearrangement links TRBV6-8 to TRBJ2-1; 12 positions agree with TRBD2. Trimming at V came to 6 bases and at J to 9 bases, leaving 9 bases not matched to a gene. The CDR3 length is 15 residues. Germline-derived CDR1 and CDR2 are MNHGY and SAAAGT. CDR3 loop: CASRDSSGGAIEQFF. CDR3 nucleotide sequence: TGTGCCAGCAGAGACTCTAGCGGGGGGGCCATTGAGCAGTTCTTC.